A single sample gave rise to the 9 T cell receptor beta chains below, sequenced in a study of blood T cell repertoires in COVID-19. Using immunoSEQ multiplex PCR, the repertoire was profiled, and TCRdb retains in-frame clones only, with some absent. The sample consists of 210,000 or so clones, 80% to 85% of them appearing once. The specimen sequenced was peripheral blood. These receptors were taken from a woman aged 80 or over with active or convalescent COVID-19.

V is TRBV20-1 and J is TRBJ2-5, with D uncertain. The CDR3 has 10 residues. Germline lookup yields CDR1 DFQATT and CDR2 SNEGSKA (reference sequence). V lost 3 bases, J lost 5 bases, and 4 bases lay in between. CDR3 region: CSARQETQYF. In DNA, the CDR3 is TGCAGTGCTAGGCAGGAGACCCAGTACTTC.

The CDR3 region is CASSPPAGQGYEQYF. The CDR3 bases are TGTGCCAGCTCACCACCGGCGGGACAGGGCTACGAGCAGTACTTC. The chain combines TRBV18 with TRBJ2-7; 9 bases map to TRBD1. The V gene end was trimmed by 0 bases and the J gene end by 3 bases; junction bases not matched to a gene: 3. The CDR3 length is 15 residues. The germline CDR1 and CDR2 sequences are KGHSH and LQKENI.

Comment on this clone: This CDR3 fails to terminate in the conserved phenylalanine or tryptophan, so it likely reflects a read error. It is unclear where the CDR3 begins or ends on the DNA, so no DNA is shown, and the CDR3 is as TCRdb lists it. V and J are TRBV6-7 and TRBJ2-7; TRBD2 is taken as the D call from the table, unchecked against the DNA. TRBV6-7 is reported as an ORF; its role is uncertain. Inclusive of both ends, the CDR3 amounts to 14 amino acids. The CDR3 loop is CASSYCPGNVERML.

The chain uses TRBV4-3 and TRBJ1-1; 7 bases match TRBD1. Germline V gene sequence: CDR1 LGHNA, CDR2 YSLEER. With 0 bases clipped from V and 4 bases from J, the junction kept 8 bases outside the gene matches. The CDR3 extends over 16 amino acids. CDR3 sequence: CASSQDPAGGITEAFF. As DNA, the CDR3 is TGCGCCAGCAGCCAAGATCCGGCAGGGGGGATCACTGAAGCTTTCTTT.

This sequence joins TRBV28 and TRBJ2-7; no definite D call. Trimming pared 6 bases from V and 0 bases from J, leaving 12 bases between. This CDR3 region has 14 residues. Per germline, CDR1 MDHEN and CDR2 SYDVKM. The CDR3 here is CASSRGPSSYEQYF. As DNA, the CDR3 is TGTGCCAGCAGCCGCGGTCCGAGCTCCTACGAGCAGTACTTC.

The V gene is TRBV28, the J gene TRBJ1-2; D remains unclear. CDR1 is MDHEN, CDR2 SYDVKM, per germline. The CDR3 length is 14 residues. The V and J ends lost 8 bases and 0 bases respectively, with 13 bases between them. CDR3: CASSRATPNYGYTF. The CDR3 coding sequence is TGTGCCAGCTCGAGGGCCACCCCTAACTATGGCTACACCTTC.

In this sample, this clone turned up once. This sequence joins TRBV30 and TRBJ1-1, with D maybe TRBD1 (6 bases). Germline V lookup: CDR1 GTSNPN, CDR2 SVGIG (reference sequence). This CDR3 comprises 15 residues. V was shortened by 1 base and J by 0 bases, with 12 bases between the two germline ends. The DNA of the CDR3 is TGTGCCTGGAGTGGGACAACAGGGATGAACACTGAAGCTTTCTTT. Protein: CAWSGTTGMNTEAFF.

This chain connects TRBV7-9 to TRBJ2-7, with a tentative D call TRBD1 (5 bases). This CDR3 is built from 14 residues. Trimming cost V 0 bases and J 2 bases, with 8 bases left between them. Germline CDR1 SEHNR, CDR2 FQNEAQ (reference sequence). CDR3 sequence reads: CASSLAGPAYEQYF. The CDR3 coding sequence is TGTGCCAGCAGCTTAGCGGGGCCTGCCTACGAGCAGTACTTC.

The chain is built from TRBV3-1 (or the pseudogene TRBV3-2) and TRBJ2-5; D is ambiguous. The V end was cut by 8 bases, the J end by 4 bases, with 17 bases between. Per germline, CDR1 LGHDT and CDR2 YNNKEL (reference sequence). CDR3 size: 14 residues. The CDR3 is CASRFTERGETQYF. The CDR3 DNA is TGTGCCAGCCGATTTACTGAGCGCGGAGAGACCCAGTACTTC.